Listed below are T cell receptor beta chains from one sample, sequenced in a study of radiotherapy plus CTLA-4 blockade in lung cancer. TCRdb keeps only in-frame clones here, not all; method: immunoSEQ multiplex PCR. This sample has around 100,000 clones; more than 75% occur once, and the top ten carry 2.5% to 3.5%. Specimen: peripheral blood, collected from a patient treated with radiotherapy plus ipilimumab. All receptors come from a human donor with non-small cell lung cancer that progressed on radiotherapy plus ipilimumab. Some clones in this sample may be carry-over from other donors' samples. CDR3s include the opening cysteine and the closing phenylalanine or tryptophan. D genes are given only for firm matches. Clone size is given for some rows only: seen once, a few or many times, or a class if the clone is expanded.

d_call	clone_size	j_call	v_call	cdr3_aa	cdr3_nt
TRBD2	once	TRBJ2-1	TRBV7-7	CASSLLAGGPKNNEQFF	TGTGCTAGCAGCTTACTAGCGGGGGGGCCTAAAAACAATGAGCAGTTCTTC
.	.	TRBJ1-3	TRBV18	CASSPRQQPSGNTIYF	TGTGCCAGCTCACCCCGACAGCAACCCTCTGGAAACACCATATATTTT
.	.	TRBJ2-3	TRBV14	CASSQDHIGGQYF	TGTGCCAGCAGCCAAGATCATATCGGAGGGCAGTATTTT
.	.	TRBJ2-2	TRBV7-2	CASIFSVRSGELFF	TGTGCCAGCATATTCAGCGTGAGAAGCGGGGAGCTGTTTTTT
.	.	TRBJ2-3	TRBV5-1	CASKARGGTDTQYF	TGCGCCAGCAAAGCCCGGGGTGGCACAGATACGCAGTATTTT
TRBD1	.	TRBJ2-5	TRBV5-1	CASSLPTGFGETQYF	TGCGCCAGCAGCTTGCCGACAGGGTTTGGAGAGACCCAGTACTTC
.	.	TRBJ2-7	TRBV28	CAIRQLSYEQYF	TGTGCCATCAGACAGCTATCCTACGAGCAGTACTTC
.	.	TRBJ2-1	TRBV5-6	CASSLFVLDYNEQFF	TGTGCCAGCAGCTTGTTTGTTTTAGATTACAATGAGCAGTTCTTC
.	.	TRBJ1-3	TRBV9	CASSPPGPISGNTIYF	TGTGCCAGCAGCCCTCCGGGACCGATCTCTGGAAACACCATATATTTT
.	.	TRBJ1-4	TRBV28	CASSFIGGTIREKLFF	TGTGCCAGCAGTTTTATCGGGGGAACAATAAGGGAAAAACTGTTTTTT
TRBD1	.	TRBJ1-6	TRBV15	CATSRGQGSSYNSPLHF	TGTGCCACCAGCAGAGGACAGGGGAGCTCCTATAATTCACCCCTCCACTTT
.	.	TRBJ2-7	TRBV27	CASSGRAARPLYEQYF	TGTGCCAGCAGTGGCCGGGCTGCCCGGCCTTTGTACGAGCAGTACTTC
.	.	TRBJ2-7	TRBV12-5	CASGPTGLGGEQYF	TGTGCTAGTGGCCCGACAGGCTTAGGGGGGGAGCAGTACTTC
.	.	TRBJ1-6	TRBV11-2	CASSFQGRGNSPLHF	TGTGCCAGCAGCTTTCAGGGGAGGGGTAATTCACCCCTCCACTTT
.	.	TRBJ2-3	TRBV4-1	CASSQDPRSTDTQYF	TGCGCCAGCAGCCAAGACCCCAGGAGCACAGATACGCAGTATTTT
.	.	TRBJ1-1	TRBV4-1	CASSQDLNTEAFF	TGCGCCAGCAGCCAAGACTTGAACACTGAAGCTTTCTTT
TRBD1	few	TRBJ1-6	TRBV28	CASSLPPGGGSPLHF	TGTGCCAGCAGTTTACCACCAGGGGGAGGGTCACCCCTCCACTTT
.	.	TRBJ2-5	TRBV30	CAWSVGGQETQYF	TGTGCCTGGAGTGTAGGGGGTCAAGAGACCCAGTACTTC
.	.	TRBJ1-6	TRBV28	CASSLWADGRNSPLHF	TGTGCCAGCAGTTTATGGGCAGACGGACGTAATTCACCCCTCCACTTT
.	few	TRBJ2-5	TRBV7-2	CASSLVRRGTQYF	TGTGCCAGCAGCTTAGTTCGTCGGGGGACCCAGTACTTC
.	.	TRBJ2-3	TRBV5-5	CASSLVHSGGDTQYF	TGTGCCAGCAGCTTGGTACATTCCGGGGGAGATACGCAGTATTTT
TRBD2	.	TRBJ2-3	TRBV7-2	CASSLGGGGTDTQYF	TGTGCCAGCAGCTTAGGCGGGGGGGGCACAGATACGCAGTATTTT
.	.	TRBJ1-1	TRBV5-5	CASSSQGNTEAFF	TGTGCCAGCAGTTCACAGGGGAACACTGAAGCTTTCTTT
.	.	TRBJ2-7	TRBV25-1	CASSDPGAATYEQYF	TGTGCCAGCAGTGACCCCGGAGCGGCCACCTACGAGCAGTACTTC
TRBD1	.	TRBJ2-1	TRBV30	CAWSVRDRDSYNEQFF	TGTGCCTGGAGTGTACGGGACAGGGACTCCTACAATGAGCAGTTCTTC
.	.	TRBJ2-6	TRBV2	CASSDRSGANVLTF	TGTGCCAGCAGTGACAGGTCTGGGGCCAACGTCCTGACTTTC
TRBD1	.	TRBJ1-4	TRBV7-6	CASSRDRANEKLFF	TGTGCCAGCAGCCGGGACAGGGCGAATGAAAAACTGTTTTTT
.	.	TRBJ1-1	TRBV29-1	CSVGHATEAFF	TGCAGCGTGGGACATGCCACTGAAGCTTTCTTT
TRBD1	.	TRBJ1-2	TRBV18	CASSGGTGRAYGYTF	TGTGCCAGCTCGGGGGGGACAGGACGGGCCTATGGCTACACCTTC
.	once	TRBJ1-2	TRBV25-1	CASSKTGLPQTNYGYTF	TGTGCCAGCAGCAAAACGGGACTCCCTCAAACTAACTATGGCTACACCTTC
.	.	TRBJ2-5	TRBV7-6	CASSLATARGRGETQYF	TGTGCCAGCAGCTTAGCGACGGCCAGGGGGCGGGGGGAGACCCAGTACTTC
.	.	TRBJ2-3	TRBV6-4	CASSDSNGGTDTQYF	TGTGCCAGCAGTGACTCGAACGGGGGCACAGATACGCAGTATTTT
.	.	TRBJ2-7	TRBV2	CASYTGYEQYF	TGTGCCAGCTACACGGGGTACGAGCAGTACTTC
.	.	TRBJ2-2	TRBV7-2	CASSLSLAGARTGELFF	TGTGCCAGCAGCTTAAGTCTCGCGGGGGCCCGAACCGGGGAGCTGTTTTTT
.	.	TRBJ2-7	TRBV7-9	CASSYARGNSYEQYF	TGTGCCAGCAGTTACGCTAGAGGAAACTCCTACGAGCAGTACTTC
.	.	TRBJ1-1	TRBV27	CASSFQGRTEAFF	TGTGCCAGCAGTTTTCAGGGTCGCACTGAAGCTTTCTTT
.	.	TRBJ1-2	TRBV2	CASSEGSYGYTF	TGTGCCAGCAGTGAGGGGAGCTATGGCTACACCTTC
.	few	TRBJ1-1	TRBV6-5	CASRKQGMNTEAFF	TGTGCCAGCAGAAAACAGGGTATGAACACTGAAGCTTTCTTT
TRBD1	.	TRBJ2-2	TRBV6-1	CASSGQGAIGELFF	TGTGCCAGCAGTGGGCAGGGGGCAATCGGGGAGCTGTTTTTT
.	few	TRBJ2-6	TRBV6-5	CASSTSSGANVLTF	TGTGCCAGCAGCACGAGCTCTGGGGCCAACGTCCTGACTTTC
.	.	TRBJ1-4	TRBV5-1	CASSFTSTNEKLFF	TGCGCCAGCAGCTTTACGTCAACTAATGAAAAACTGTTTTTT
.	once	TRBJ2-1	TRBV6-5	CASSLRGVSHNEQFF	TGTGCCAGCAGCTTACGCGGGGTCTCTCACAATGAGCAGTTCTTC
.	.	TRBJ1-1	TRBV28	CASSLRYLGDTEAFF	TGTGCCAGCAGTTTGCGGTACCTAGGGGACACTGAAGCTTTCTTT
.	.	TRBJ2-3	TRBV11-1	CASSPIGDTQYF	TGTGCCAGCAGCCCCATCGGGGATACGCAGTATTTT
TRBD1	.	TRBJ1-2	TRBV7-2	CASSAWTGEGYTF	TGTGCCAGCAGCGCCTGGACAGGGGAAGGCTACACCTTC
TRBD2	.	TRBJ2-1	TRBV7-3	CASSRGLAGVDEQFF	TGTGCCAGCAGCAGGGGACTAGCGGGGGTCGATGAGCAGTTCTTC
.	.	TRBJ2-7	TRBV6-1	CASSQPGSREQYF	TGTGCCAGCAGTCAACCGGGGTCGCGGGAGCAGTACTTC
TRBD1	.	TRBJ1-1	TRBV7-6	CASSLEDRGNTEAFF	TGTGCCAGCAGCTTAGAGGACAGGGGAAACACTGAAGCTTTCTTT